This T cell receptor (beta chain) was sequenced during a study of blood T cell repertoires in COVID-19. TCRdb keeps only in-frame clones here, not all; method: immunoSEQ multiplex PCR. The profile shows 350,000 to 450,000 clones, 80% to 85% of them singletons. This CDR3 has 15 amino acids. Germline assignment: CDR1 LNHDA and CDR2 SQIVND (reference sequence). J was trimmed by 3 bases and V by 5 bases; bases with no gene match: 9. This study enrolled people aged 18 to 89 from about 26 US geographic areas. Clinical histories supplied by participants themselves formed the basis of cohort assignment. This chain uses TRBV19 with TRBJ2-7, with 8 positions matching TRBD1. Sample: PBMCs or T cells enriched from blood (not recorded which). The source of this sequence is a woman aged 50 to 60 who had recovered from COVID-19. CDR3 residues: CASSSRDRPSYEQYF. Written as DNA, the CDR3 is TGTGCCAGTAGTTCTCGGGACAGGCCGAGCTACGAGCAGTACTTC. Drawing the rest from reference TRBV19 and TRBJ2-7, the complete variable domain is DGGITQSPKYLFRKEGQNVTLSCEQNLNHDAMYWYRQDPGQGLRLIYYSQIVNDFQKGDIAEGYSVSREKKESFPLTVTSAQKNPTAFYLCASSSRDRPSYEQYFGPGTRLTVT.